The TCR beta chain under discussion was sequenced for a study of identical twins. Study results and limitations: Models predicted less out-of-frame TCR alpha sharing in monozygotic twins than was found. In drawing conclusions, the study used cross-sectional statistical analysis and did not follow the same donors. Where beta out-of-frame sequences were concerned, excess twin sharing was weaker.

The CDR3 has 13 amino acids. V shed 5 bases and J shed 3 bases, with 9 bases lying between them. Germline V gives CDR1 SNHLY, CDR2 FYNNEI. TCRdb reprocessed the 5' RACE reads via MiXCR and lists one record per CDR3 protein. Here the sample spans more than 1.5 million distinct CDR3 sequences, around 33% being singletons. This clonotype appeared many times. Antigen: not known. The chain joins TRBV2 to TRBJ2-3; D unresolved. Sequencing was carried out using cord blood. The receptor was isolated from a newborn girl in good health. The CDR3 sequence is CASSSWRTDTQYF. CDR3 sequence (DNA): TGTGCCAGCAGTTCTTGGCGGACAGATACGCAGTATTTT.